Included here is one TCR beta chain sequence, with context. This specimen comes from a study of blood T cell repertoires in COVID-19. Turning to the study itself: Sites across the United States, Italy and Spain contributed samples from acute and convalescent COVID-19.

CDR1 and CDR2 from the germline V gene are MNHEY and SMNVEV (reference sequence). The CDR3 is 12 residues long. The cohort comprised adults aged 18 to 89 years residing in about two dozen US areas. Before being deemed recovered, Cohort 3 donors had two negative PCRs, clearance, or symptom resolution. Profiling relied on immunoSEQ multiplex PCR, and the TCRdb table lists in-frame clones only, not all of them. The table has around 290,000 clones, more than 80% seen once. The source material was PBMCs or T cells enriched from blood (not recorded which). The clonotype originates from a woman aged 25 to 39 who had recovered from COVID-19. The chain couples TRBV27 to TRBJ2-1; 7 nucleotides line up with TRBD2. CDR3 bases: TGTGGAGCGGGGAGCTCCTACAATGAGCAGTTCTTC. It is translated as CGAGSSYNEQFF.